Reported below is one T cell receptor beta chain. The sample belongs to a study of CD8 T cells in Susac syndrome. An input of about 0.5 to 1 ug of RNA was subjected to reverse transcription using random hexamers. TCRdb passed the immunoSEQ multiplex PCR reads through MiXCR, listing each CDR3 protein once. Of 250,000 to 300,000 distinct CDR3 sequences listed, 65% to 90% are singletons. Sequencing of TCR beta, carried out with a high-throughput approach, was applied to CD8+ and CD4+ T cells from the blood. The multiple sclerosis control group consisted of treatment-naive patients whose relapsing-remitting disease, which was either stable or active, fulfilled revised McDonald criteria. Through negative isolation, CD4+ and CD8+ T cells were obtained, while TEMRA cells were enriched using FACS. The sequenced material came from CD8+ T cells from PBMCs. This TCR was recovered from a human donor with multiple sclerosis.

The CDR3 reads CASSRRGNPYGYTF. The CDR3 DNA reads TGCGCCAGCAGCCGGAGAGGGAACCCCTATGGCTACACCTTC. The gene calls are TRBV4-3 and TRBJ1-2; D gene ambiguous. Looked up from germline, CDR1 is LGHNA and CDR2 is YSLEER. The CDR3 has 14 residues. The germline V and J ends were trimmed by 4 bases and 4 bases, with 13 bases remaining between them.